The 29 T cell receptor beta chains below all came from one sample that was sequenced in a study of blood T cells in healthy people across ages. PCR was performed a second time for roughly 7 to 11 cycles using a sample-barcoded 5' primer and a J-beta primer mix. Each CDR3 protein is one row after TCRdb ran MiXCR on the 5' RACE reads. The sample has 600,000 to 1,000,000 distinct CDR3 sequences; nearly 60% are singletons. What was sequenced was blood. The receptors come from a man aged 30 to 39 in good health.

The chain links TRBV15 to TRBJ2-3, with unresolved D. Germline V gene sequence: CDR1 LNHNV, CDR2 YYDKDF (reference sequence). Trimming cost V 5 bases and J 6 bases, with 18 bases left between them. The CDR3 covers 15 residues. CDR3 sequence: CATSVNRLRTDTQYF. CDR3 DNA: TGTGCCACCAGCGTTAATCGGCTAAGGACGGATACGCAGTATTTT. Complete variable domain (other parts from reference TRBV15 and TRBJ2-3): DAMVIQNPRYQVTQFGKPVTLSCSQTLNHNVMYWYQQKSSQAPKLLFHYYDKDFNNEADTPDNFQSRRPNTSFCFLDIRSPGLGDTAMYLCATSVNRLRTDTQYFGPGTRLTVL.

The gene calls are TRBV27 and TRBJ2-4; 7 bases line up with TRBD1. The J call may be mistaken, given a closer DNA end match to TRBJ2-7. CDR3 length: 15 amino acids. Germline values: CDR1 MNHEY, CDR2 SMNVEV (reference sequence). The CDR3: CASSLRQGAIHEQYF. The DNA of the CDR3 is TGTGCCAGCAGTCTGCGACAGGGCGCCATCCACGAGCAGTACTTC.

V and J are TRBV7-9 and TRBJ1-2; 8 nucleotides line up with TRBD1. The junction had 10 bases not matched to a gene; V was cut back by 5 bases and J by 8 bases. Germline V gene sequence: CDR1 SEHNR, CDR2 FQNEAQ (reference sequence). The CDR3 extends over 14 amino acids. CDR3 sequence: CASSPDREWLGYTF. The DNA of the CDR3 is TGTGCCAGCAGCCCGGACAGGGAATGGCTCGGCTACACCTTC.

This clonotype was counted a few times. As DNA, the CDR3 is TGTGCCAGCAGCTTAGTGCAGGGATCAGATGGCTACACCTTC. Its translation is CASSLVQGSDGYTF. The V call is TRBV7-4, the J call TRBJ1-2, with TRBD1 as a possible D gene (5 bases). Trimming shortened V by 1 base and J by 6 bases, and 12 bases separated the two germline ends. This CDR3 contains 14 residues. Germline V lookup: CDR1 SGHVT, CDR2 SQSDAQ.

This chain links TRBV21-1 with TRBJ2-7; TRBD2, the table's D call, was not compared with the DNA. TRBV21-1 is tagged as a pseudogene. The CDR3 consists of 13 residues. For the CDR3, the DNA is TGTGCCAGCAGCGGGACTAGTCTATACGAGCAGTACTTC. This translates into CASSGTSLYEQYF.

The CDR3 sequence is CSARDLASAIINYNSPLHF. CDR3 DNA: TGCAGTGCTAGAGATCTCGCGTCAGCGATTATTAACTATAATTCACCCCTCCACTTT. The V and J genes are TRBV20-1 and TRBJ1-6; D ambiguous. V lost 0 bases to trimming and J lost 3 bases, with 21 bases between them. The CDR3 is 19 amino acids. The germline CDR1 and CDR2 sequences are DFQATT and SNEGSKA (reference sequence).

Comment on this clonotype: The junction departs from the called germline gene at one end, perhaps through a read error. The gene calls are TRBV18 and TRBJ2-5, with TRBD2 matching over 7 bases. The CDR3 is 14 residues long. Germline CDR1 is KGHSH and CDR2 is LQKENI. The CDR3: CASSTASGEETQYF. CDR3 bases: TGCGCCAGCTCAACGGCTAGCGGAGAAGAGACCCAGTACTTC.

This clonotype turned up a few times. This chain links TRBV20-1 with TRBJ1-2; D possibly corresponds to TRBD1 (5 bases). Germline V gene lookup returns CDR1 DFQATT and CDR2 SNEGSKA (reference sequence). V was shortened by 4 bases and J by 7 bases, with 19 bases between the two germline ends. CDR3 length: 14 amino acids. The CDR3 sequence: CSATPPGGWSGYTF. CDR3 bases: TGCAGTGCTACACCCCCCGGGGGGTGGAGTGGCTACACCTTC.

The table lists this clonotype with a count of one. One junction end disagrees with the germline gene, perhaps due to a read error. The J gene is TRBJ1-4, the V gene TRBV29-1; maybe TRBD1 (5 bases). The CDR3 totals 15 residues. Germline assignment: CDR1 SQVTM and CDR2 ANQGSEA. CDR3: CSVAPTGLRNEKLFF. CDR3 in DNA: TGCAGCGTTGCCCCAACAGGTTTACGTAATGAGAAACTGTTTTTT.

There are a few counts of this clonotype. The genes are TRBV7-2 and TRBJ2-1; D unclear. This CDR3 region has 12 residues. The V gene lost 0 bases and the J gene lost 15 bases, with 12 bases spanning the gap. Germline V gene sequence: CDR1 SGHTA, CDR2 FQGNSA. This CDR3 reads CASSLAGSLRFF. The CDR3 nucleotides read TGTGCCAGCAGCTTAGCGGGTTCACTACGGTTCTTC.

The chain is built from TRBV12-3 or TRBV12-4 and TRBJ2-6; D remains ambiguous. The CDR3 is 17 amino acids. Trimming cost V 3 bases and J 4 bases, with 16 bases left between them. DNA for the CDR3: TGTGCCAGCAGTTTCGGCCCAGCCAAAGGGGGGGCCAACGTCCTGACTTTC. Translating gives CASSFGPAKGGANVLTF.

The chain has TRBV28 and TRBJ2-7; D call uncertain. Germline assignment: CDR1 MDHEN and CDR2 SYDVKM. The CDR3 length is 16 residues. Trimming took off 6 bases at V and 4 bases at J, with 22 bases between the two ends. The CDR3 protein is CASRPTPTTDLYEQYF. DNA for the CDR3: TGTGCCAGCAGGCCCACCCCCACAACAGACCTGTACGAGCAGTACTTC.

The rearrangement links TRBV5-1 to TRBJ2-5, with a possible D match to TRBD2 (5 bases). Germline loops: CDR1 SGHRS, CDR2 YFSETQ. V lost 6 bases and J lost 3, with 12 bases in between. The CDR3 length is 13 residues. Written as DNA, the CDR3 is TGCGCCAGCACCCAACTAGGTGAAGAGACCCAGTACTTC. This codes for CASTQLGEETQYF. The full variable domain, completed using reference TRBV5-1 and TRBJ2-5, is KAGVTQTPRYLIKTRGQQVTLSCSPISGHRSVSWYQQTPGQGLQFLFEYFSETQRNKGNFPGRFSGRQFSNSRSEMNVSTLELGDSALYLCASTQLGEETQYFGPGTRLLVL.

The chain links TRBV6-1 to TRBJ1-5; TRBD1 is a possible D gene (5 bases). CDR1 is MNHNS, CDR2 SASEGT, per germline. The CDR3 length is 19 residues. V lost 5 bases and J 0 bases, leaving 23 bases between the germline ends. The CDR3 region is CASSPLGTGAAYSNQPQHF. Written as DNA, the CDR3 is TGTGCCAGCAGTCCGCTCGGGACTGGGGCGGCATATAGCAATCAGCCCCAGCATTTT.

The chain combines TRBV29-1 with TRBJ2-4; D unclear. The CDR3 runs to 14 residues. V gave up 5 bases and J gave up 1 base, with 12 bases separating them. CDR1 is SQVTM, CDR2 ANQGSEA, per germline. The CDR3 DNA is TGCAGCGTTTCCTCGTCTGGGGCCAAAAACATTCAGTACTTC. It yields the protein CSVSSSGAKNIQYF.

This clonotype has ten or more counts. V usage is TRBV29-1 and J usage is TRBJ2-1; 13 positions agree with TRBD2. V shed 4 bases and J 13 bases; nucleotides not matched to a gene: 4. Germline V CDR1 and CDR2: SQVTM, ANQGSEA. The CDR3 loop spans 12 amino acids. The CDR3 nucleotides are TGCAGCGTTGGGACTAGCGGGAGCCACCAGTTCTTC. Translated, it gives CSVGTSGSHQFF.

This chain uses TRBV20-1 with TRBJ1-2; tentative D call: TRBD1 (5 bases). The length of the CDR3 is 15 residues. The germline CDR1 and CDR2 sequences are DFQATT and SNEGSKA (reference sequence). V shed 5 bases and J shed 8 bases, with 24 bases lying between them. CDR3 DNA: TGCAGTGCTCCTCAGCAGGGAATGCTGGAGCGGGGCTACACCTTC. Amino acid sequence: CSAPQQGMLERGYTF.

This clonotype was counted only a few times. The chain recombines TRBV5-6 with TRBJ1-2; no firm D call. The V end lost 4 bases, the J end lost 5 bases, and 15 bases lay between the germline ends. The CDR3 totals 14 residues. Germline lookup yields CDR1 SGHDT and CDR2 YYEEEE. The CDR3 coding sequence is TGTGCCAGCAGCAGTGGTCTTCCGGTATATGGCTACACCTTC. Translating it yields CASSSGLPVYGYTF.

This rearrangement joins TRBV7-9 to TRBJ1-1; D is unclear. This CDR3 has 12 amino acids. Trimming pared 5 bases from V and 8 bases from J, leaving 12 bases between. CDR1 is SEHNR and CDR2 is FQNEAQ in the germline V gene (reference sequence). CDR3 region: CASSLRPSEAFF. For the CDR3, the DNA is TGTGCCAGCAGCCTTCGGCCCAGCGAAGCTTTCTTT. The full variable domain, its missing parts supplied by reference TRBV7-9 and TRBJ1-1, is DTGVSQNPRHKITKRGQNVTFRCDPISEHNRLYWYRQTLGQGPEFLTYFQNEAQLEKSRLLSDRFSAERPKGSFSTLEIQRTEQGDSAMYLCASSLRPSEAFFGQGTRLTVV.

The V call is TRBV6-6, the J call TRBJ1-2; TRBD1 might be the D (5 bases). V lost 10 bases and J lost 0, with 9 bases in between. CDR3 size: 12 residues. Germline CDR1 is MNHNY and CDR2 is SVGAGI (reference sequence). The DNA of the CDR3 is TGTGCCACCAAGGGGTCTAACTATGGCTACACCTTC. It yields the protein CATKGSNYGYTF.

The rearrangement links TRBV20-1 to TRBJ1-1, with D unclear. Germline V gene lookup returns CDR1 DFQATT and CDR2 SNEGSKA (reference sequence). CDR3 size: 11 residues. V was trimmed by 7 bases and J by 4 bases, leaving 10 bases between them. CDR3 loop: CSGGKGTEAFF. CDR3 in DNA: TGCAGTGGTGGAAAGGGCACTGAAGCTTTCTTT.

This clonotype was detected once. The chain recombines TRBV5-8 with TRBJ1-1; TRBD1 might be the D (5 bases). This CDR3 is 12 amino acids long. V shed 3 bases and J shed 10 bases, with 13 bases lying between them. Germline lookup yields CDR1 SGHTS and CDR2 YDEGEE. The CDR3 DNA reads TGTGCCAGCAGCTCTAAGGGTAGGGGAGCTTTCTTT. Residues: CASSSKGRGAFF.

Details on this clonotype: A junction boundary mismatches the germline segment, possibly from a read error. The genes are TRBV2 and TRBJ2-7, with D tentatively TRBD1 or TRBD2 (5 bases each). The germline CDR1 and CDR2 sequences are SNHLY and FYNNEI. The CDR3 consists of 14 residues. The CDR3 is CASRGRFLTYKQYF. The CDR3 DNA sequence: TGTGCCAGCAGGGGACGGTTTCTCACCTACAAGCAGTACTTC.

This chain uses TRBV6-6 with TRBJ2-7; 11 bases are a match to TRBD1. The ends lost 6 bases at V and 7 bases at J; junction bases unmatched: 8. CDR3 length: 14 amino acids. Germline CDR1 is MNHNY and CDR2 is SVGAGI (reference sequence). The CDR3, as DNA: TGTGCCAGCAGACCGGGACAGGGGGTTTTGGAGCAGTACTTC. Residues: CASRPGQGVLEQYF.

The V gene is TRBV7-2, the J gene TRBJ2-5; no definite D call. Germline-derived CDR1 and CDR2 are SGHTA and FQGNSA. This CDR3 has 13 residues. Trimming took 7 bases from V and 11 from J, leaving 20 bases between them. The CDR3 coding sequence is TGTGCCAGCAACCCTGAGCAAGGTCGGGCGCAGTACTTC. This codes for CASNPEQGRAQYF.

J is TRBJ2-7 and V is TRBV4-1; D unclear. Trimming took 1 base from V and 3 from J, leaving 7 bases between them. CDR1 is MGHRA and CDR2 is YSYEKL in the germline V gene. The CDR3 contains 13 residues. CDR3 loop: CASSQALLYEQYF. Written as DNA, the CDR3 is TGCGCCAGCAGCCAAGCCCTCCTCTACGAGCAGTACTTC.

V and J are TRBV20-1 and TRBJ2-2; D might be TRBD2 (6 bases). CDR3 size: 14 residues. The germline V gene encodes CDR1 DFQATT and CDR2 SNEGSKA (reference sequence). V was cut by 6 bases and J by 2 bases, with 13 bases left in between. CDR3 region: CSATGLLNTGELFF. CDR3 bases: TGCAGTGCGACGGGACTTTTAAACACCGGGGAGCTGTTTTTT.

This clonotype was recorded a few times. The chain joins TRBV11-1 to TRBJ2-6; D is uncertain. The V end lost 6 bases, the J end lost 1 base, and 13 bases lay between the germline ends. This CDR3 region has 16 residues. CDR1 and CDR2 (germline): SGHAT, FQDESV (reference sequence). The CDR3 loop is CASSYLVGSGANVLTF. The DNA of the CDR3 is TGTGCCAGCAGTTACCTGGTGGGATCTGGGGCCAACGTCCTGACTTTC.

The rearrangement links TRBV29-1 to TRBJ2-1; 8 bases are a match to TRBD2. Trimming at V came to 4 bases and at J to 2 bases, leaving 10 bases not matched to a gene. In germline, CDR1 is SQVTM, CDR2 ANQGSEA. The CDR3 totals 16 residues. The CDR3 is CSVGGRAGAAYNEQFF. The DNA of the CDR3 is TGCAGCGTTGGGGGCCGAGCGGGAGCTGCCTACAATGAGCAGTTCTTC.